This T cell receptor beta chain was found in a study of OX40 agonist ivuxolimab in advanced cancers. Study-wide context: Ivuxolimab, an agonistic anti-OX40 (CD134) antibody, was given to patients. Of the participants, about 40% had some prior anti-PD-1, anti-PD-L1 or anti-CTLA-4 therapy, which was allowed.

V lost 2 bases to trimming and J lost 3 bases, with 5 bases between them. This CDR3 is built from 12 residues. Germline V gene data show CDR1 as MDHEN and CDR2 as SYDVKM. Patients were ruled out by autoimmune disease history or systemic immunosuppression. The count of this clone is one. Clones were read by immunoSEQ multiplex PCR, and TCRdb kept only the in-frame ones, dropping some. Among approximately 100,000 clones listed, roughly 90% were seen once. Source: CD4+ or CD8+ T cells sorted from blood, taken in a trial of the OX40 agonist ivuxolimab. This chain connects TRBV28 to TRBJ2-7; possible D gene TRBD1, 5 bases. The sequence derives from an adult with an advanced solid tumor such as melanoma, head and neck, liver or kidney cancer. The CDR3 reads CASSLRGYEQYF. The CDR3 region has the DNA TGTGCCAGCAGTTTAAGGGGCTACGAGCAGTACTTC.